This is a list of T cell receptor beta chains from one sample in a study of blood T cell repertoires in COVID-19. Method: immunoSEQ multiplex PCR; TCRdb's copy keeps in-frame clones and lacks some. The repertoire holds fewer than 65,000 clones, with around 86% as singletons. The specimen was peripheral blood. Receptors were obtained from a woman older than 75 with acute or convalescent COVID-19. Both conserved end residues are part of each CDR3. A D gene is named only where the DNA matches it firmly. Clone size is not always given. Where it is, it says once, few, many or a class for expanded clones.

D gene	clone size	V gene	J gene	CDR3 DNA	CDR3 protein
NA	NA	TRBV4-1	TRBJ1-5	TGCGCCAGCAGCCAAGAGGGGGGAGGGGGCAATCAGCCCCAGCATTTT	CASSQEGGGGNQPQHF
NA	NA	TRBV19	TRBJ1-3	TGTGCCAGCAATAACAGGGTCGGCAACACCATATATTTT	CASNNRVGNTIYF
NA	NA	TRBV7-9	TRBJ2-5	TGTGCCATCTGGAGGAGGGGAGAGACCCAGTACTTC	CAIWRRGETQYF
NA	NA	TRBV4-1	TRBJ2-1	TGCGCCAGCAGCCTCAGCGGGACAAAGTCGGGTCCAATGTTCCAGTTCTTC	CASSLSGTKSGPMFQFF
NA	NA	TRBV19	TRBJ2-1	TGTGCCAGTAGTACCCTAACGGGGTCGACCTACAATGAGCAGTTCTTC	CASSTLTGSTYNEQFF
NA	NA	TRBV4-2	TRBJ1-2	TGTGCCAGCAGCCGGCCCCGGGGGGAAGAGGGCTACACCTTC	CASSRPRGEEGYTF
TRBD1	NA	TRBV6-1	TRBJ1-2	TGTGCCAGCAGTGACCCCCGGGACAGGGGTAACTATGGCTACACCTTC	CASSDPRDRGNYGYTF
NA	few	TRBV5-1	TRBJ2-7	TGCGCCAGCAGCTCCGGCCGCGGGTCCTACGAGCAGTACTTC	CASSSGRGSYEQYF
TRBD1	many	TRBV4-2	TRBJ2-5	TGTGCCAGCAGCCAGGACAGGGGTCAGACCCAGTACTTC	CASSQDRGQTQYF
NA	NA	TRBV7-6	TRBJ2-3	TGTGCCAGCATAAGCCCTCTAAGCACAGATACGCAGTATTTT	CASISPLSTDTQYF
NA	NA	TRBV11-2	TRBJ2-3	TGTGCCAGCAGCTTAGGACACACAGATACGCAGTATTTT	CASSLGHTDTQYF
TRBD1	few	TRBV5-5	TRBJ1-1	TGTGCCAGCAGCCGCGGGACAGGTAACACTGAAGCTTTCTTT	CASSRGTGNTEAFF
NA	NA	TRBV15	TRBJ2-1	TGTGCCACCAGCCGGCGGGACGCAGTTTCCCTCTACAATGAGCAGTTCTTC	CATSRRDAVSLYNEQFF
NA	NA	TRBV18	TRBJ1-2	TGTGCCAGCACGCAGGGGATGGGCTACACCTTC	CASTQGMGYTF
TRBD2	NA	TRBV6-5	TRBJ2-7	TGTGCCAGCGGGATAGCGGGAGTGGGGTACGAGCAGTACTTC	CASGIAGVGYEQYF
TRBD2	NA	TRBV3-1/TRBV3-2	TRBJ2-7	TGTGCCAGCAGCCAAGATTTCCTAGCGGGAGGTAGGTCCTACGAGCAGTACTTC	CASSQDFLAGGRSYEQYF
NA	NA	TRBV24-1	TRBJ1-5	TGTGCCACCAGTGATGCACTAACCGAACGGGCCCAGCATTTT	CATSDALTERAQHF
NA	NA	TRBV27	TRBJ2-5	TGTGCCAGCAGTTCGATGGGAGCGATCCAAGAGACCCAGTACTTC	CASSSMGAIQETQYF
NA	NA	TRBV2	TRBJ1-1	TGTGCCAGCAGTCATACCTACAGGGCCACTGAAGCTTTCTTT	CASSHTYRATEAFF
NA	NA	TRBV6-5	TRBJ1-1	TGTGCCAGCAGTTACTCGGTGGGCACAGCTTTCTTT	CASSYSVGTAFF
NA	NA	TRBV5-5	TRBJ2-7	TGTGCCAGCAGCTTCGGTTCGAGCAGGGCAAACTCCTACGAGCAGTACTTC	CASSFGSSRANSYEQYF
NA	NA	TRBV29-1	TRBJ1-2	TGCAGCGTCCAACAGGGCGGTGGGAGGGGTTATGGCTACACCTTC	CSVQQGGGRGYGYTF
NA	NA	TRBV18	TRBJ2-1	TGTGCCAGCTCGCCGGGACTCGCACTCAATGAGCAGTTCTTC	CASSPGLALNEQFF
TRBD2	NA	TRBV4-2	TRBJ2-7	TGTGCCAGCAGCCAAGCCCGGGGACTAGCGGACTACGAGCAGTACTTC	CASSQARGLADYEQYF
TRBD2	NA	TRBV6-4	TRBJ2-1	TGTGCCAGCAGTGTCTTCTCTAGCGGGGGAGGTAATGAGCAGTTCTTC	CASSVFSSGGGNEQFF
NA	NA	TRBV28	TRBJ1-1	TGTGCCAGCAGTCCCCCGGGCGGGTCCCCTGAAGCTTTCTTT	CASSPPGGSPEAFF
NA	NA	TRBV6-5	TRBJ1-2	TGTGCCAGCAGTTACGGGGCGAACAGGAACTATGGCTACACCTTC	CASSYGANRNYGYTF
TRBD1	NA	TRBV7-9	TRBJ2-3	TGTGCCAGCGCCTTACCCCCGGACAGGGCCACAGATACGCAGTATTTT	CASALPPDRATDTQYF
NA	NA	TRBV7-9	TRBJ1-2	TGTGCCAGCAGCTTAGGAGCGGGACACACCTTC	CASSLGAGHTF
NA	NA	TRBV18	TRBJ1-2	TGTGCCAGCTCGCCAGACAGACGCTATGGCTACACCTTC	CASSPDRRYGYTF
TRBD1	NA	TRBV6-5	TRBJ2-7	TGTGCCAGCAGTTACGAGGGACAGAGACGTACCTACGAGCAGTACTTC	CASSYEGQRRTYEQYF
NA	NA	TRBV6-1	TRBJ1-5	TGTGCCAGCAGTGAAGGGGCAGTCAGCAATCAGCCCCAGCATTTT	CASSEGAVSNQPQHF
TRBD1	NA	TRBV7-9	TRBJ2-7	TGTGCCAGCAGCTTCGGACAGGTTGTTTCCTACGAGCAGTACTTC	CASSFGQVVSYEQYF
TRBD2	NA	TRBV19	TRBJ2-5	TGTGCCAGTAGTATGGGACTAGCGGGGGGGGCAGAGACCCAGTACTTC	CASSMGLAGGAETQYF
TRBD2	NA	TRBV7-2	TRBJ2-2	TGTGCCTCGCCGGGGGGTCCTTCGAACACCGGGGAGCTGTTTTTT	CASPGGPSNTGELFF
NA	NA	TRBV7-3	TRBJ1-2	TGTGCCAGCAGCTTAGGCCAGGGCGACTATGGCTACACCTTC	CASSLGQGDYGYTF
TRBD2	NA	TRBV10-3	TRBJ2-7	TGTGCCATCAGTGTGGGTCTAGCGGAAGACGAGCAGTACTTC	CAISVGLAEDEQYF
TRBD2	NA	TRBV3-1/TRBV3-2	TRBJ2-3	TGTGCCAGCAGCGACGGGAGGCACACAGATACGCAGTATTTT	CASSDGRHTDTQYF
NA	NA	TRBV29-1	TRBJ2-3	TGCAGCGTTGTTTCAGGGTTCACAGATACGCAGTATTTT	CSVVSGFTDTQYF
NA	NA	TRBV25-1	TRBJ2-7	TGTGCCAGCAGGTCCATCCACGAGCAGTACTTC	CASRSIHEQYF
NA	NA	TRBV7-8	TRBJ1-6	TGTGCCAGCAGCGTCGGCCACCCAGGGGAATCACCCCTCCACTTT	CASSVGHPGESPLHF